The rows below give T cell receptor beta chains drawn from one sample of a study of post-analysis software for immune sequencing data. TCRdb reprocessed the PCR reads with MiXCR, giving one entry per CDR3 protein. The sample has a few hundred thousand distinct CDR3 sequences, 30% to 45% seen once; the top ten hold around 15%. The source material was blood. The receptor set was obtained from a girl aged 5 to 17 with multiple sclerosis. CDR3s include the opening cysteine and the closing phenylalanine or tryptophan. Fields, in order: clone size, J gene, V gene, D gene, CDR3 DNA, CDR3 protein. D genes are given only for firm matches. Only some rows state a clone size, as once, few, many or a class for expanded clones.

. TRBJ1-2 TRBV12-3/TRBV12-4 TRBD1 TGTGCCAGCAGTGTCGACAGGGGGACTAACTATGGCTACACCTTC CASSVDRGTNYGYTF
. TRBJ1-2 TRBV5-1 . TGCGCCAGCAGCTTGACAGGATGGAGGAGTGGCTACACCTTC CASSLTGWRSGYTF
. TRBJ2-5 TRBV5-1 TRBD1 TGCGCCAGCAGCTCGGGGGGGACAGGGGGCTTCCAAGAGACCCAGTACTTC CASSSGGTGGFQETQYF
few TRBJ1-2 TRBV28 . TGTGCCAGCATAGGGGCTGGTGGCTACACCTTC CASIGAGGYTF
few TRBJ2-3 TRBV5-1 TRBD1 TGCGCCAGCAGCTTGGCGACAGGGCCGGATACGCAGTATTTT CASSLATGPDTQYF
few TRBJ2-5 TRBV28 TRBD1 TGTGCCAGCAGCACAGGGGGCCTAAGGCAAGAGACCCAGTACTTC CASSTGGLRQETQYF
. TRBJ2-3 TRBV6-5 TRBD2 TGTGCCAGCAGCACGACTAGCGGGGTAGATACGCAGTATTTT CASSTTSGVDTQYF
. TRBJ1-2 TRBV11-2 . TGTGCCAGCAGCGCCACCCCTGGTAACTATGGCTACACCTTC CASSATPGNYGYTF
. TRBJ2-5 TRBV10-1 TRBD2 TGCGCCAGCAGTGAGGTTGCTAGCGGGACGCAAGAGACCCAGTACTTC CASSEVASGTQETQYF
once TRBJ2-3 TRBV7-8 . TGTGCCAGCAGCTTACCGAGGACAGCAGATACGCAGTATTTT CASSLPRTADTQYF
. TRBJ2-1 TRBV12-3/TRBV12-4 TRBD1 TGTGCCAGCAGGACGACCGGGACAGGAGACAATGAGCAGTTCTTC CASRTTGTGDNEQFF
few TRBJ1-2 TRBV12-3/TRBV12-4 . TGTGCCAGCAGCCAACGACAAGCCGGCTACACCTTC CASSQRQAGYTF
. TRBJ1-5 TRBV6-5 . TGTGCCAGCAGCCGGGGACCAAGCAATCAGCCCCAGCATTTT CASSRGPSNQPQHF
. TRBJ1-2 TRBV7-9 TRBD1 TGTGCCATCGGAGGGGGCATGGACTATGGCTACACCTTC CAIGGGMDYGYTF
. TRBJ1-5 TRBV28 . TGTGCCAGCAGTTCAGAATGGGGTAGAGGCAATCAGCCCCAGCATTTT CASSSEWGRGNQPQHF
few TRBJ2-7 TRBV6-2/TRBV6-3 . TGTGCCAGCAGTTATCCGGAAGGGTACGGAACCTACGAGCAGTACTTC CASSYPEGYGTYEQYF
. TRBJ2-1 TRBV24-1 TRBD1 TGTGCCACCAGTGATGGACAGGAGTCCTACAATGAGCAGTTCTTC CATSDGQESYNEQFF
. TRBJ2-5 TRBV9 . TGTGCCAGCAGGGAAACAGGGTCGGAGACCCAGTACTTC CASRETGSETQYF
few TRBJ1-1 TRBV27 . TGTGCCAGCAGCGACTCGGGCCTTACTGAAGCTTTCTTT CASSDSGLTEAFF
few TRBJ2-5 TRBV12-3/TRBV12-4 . TGTGCCAGCAGTTTCGGGTCGGAGACCCAGTACTTC CASSFGSETQYF
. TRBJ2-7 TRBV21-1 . TGTGCCAGCAGCAAAAAAAGGGGCTCCCGAGACGAGCAGTACTTC CASSKKRGSRDEQYF
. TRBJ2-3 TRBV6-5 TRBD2 TGTGCCAGCAGTACCCGGACTAGCGGGGGAAATACGCAGTATTTT CASSTRTSGGNTQYF
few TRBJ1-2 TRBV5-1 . TGCGCCAGCAGCTTGGCACCCACCCATGGCTACACCTTC CASSLAPTHGYTF
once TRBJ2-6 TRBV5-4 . TGTGCCAGCAGCTCCCGATCAGGTTCCGCCAACGTCCTGACTTTC CASSSRSGSANVLTF
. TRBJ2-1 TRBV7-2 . TGTGCCAGCAGCTTAAGCCAGTCCTACAATGAGCAGTTCTTC CASSLSQSYNEQFF
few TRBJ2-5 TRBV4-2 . TGTGCCAGCAGCGGTCGGGGGGCCCAAGAGACCCAGTACTTC CASSGRGAQETQYF
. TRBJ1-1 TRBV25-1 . TGTGCCAGCACTGAAGGGGTCGGGAACACTGAAGCTTTCTTT CASTEGVGNTEAFF
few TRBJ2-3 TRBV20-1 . TGCAGTGCCCCAGATGGGCGGGGAGCAGATACGCAGTATTTT CSAPDGRGADTQYF
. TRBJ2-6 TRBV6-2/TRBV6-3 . TGTGCCAGCAGCCCTCAGAATAGGTTTTCCGGGGCCAACGTCCTGACTTTC CASSPQNRFSGANVLTF
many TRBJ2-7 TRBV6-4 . TGTGCCAGCAGTGACAGCTTCTACGAGCAGTACTTC CASSDSFYEQYF
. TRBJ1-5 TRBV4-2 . TGTGCCAGCAGCCAAGAGGGGGGGGGCGCGGATCAGCCCCAGCATTTT CASSQEGGGADQPQHF
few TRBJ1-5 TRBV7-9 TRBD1 TGTGCCAGCAGCTTAGGAGACAGGGATAATCAGCCCCAGCATTTT CASSLGDRDNQPQHF
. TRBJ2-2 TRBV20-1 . TGCAGTGCTCCTCTCATTCACACCGGGGAGCTGTTTTTT CSAPLIHTGELFF
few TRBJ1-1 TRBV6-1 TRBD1 TGTGCCAGCAGGGAGCCCAGGGGGTCAAGGAACACTGAAGCTTTCTTT CASREPRGSRNTEAFF
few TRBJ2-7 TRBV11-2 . TGTGCCAGCAGCTTAGAAGCCGGCCACGAGCAGTACTTC CASSLEAGHEQYF
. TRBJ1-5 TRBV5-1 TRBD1 TGCGCCAGCAGCTTCCGGGACAGGGTAATGATAAGGGATCAGCCCCAGCATTTT CASSFRDRVMIRDQPQHF
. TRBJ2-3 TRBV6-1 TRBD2 TGTGCCAGCCGCTGGACTAGCGGGGGCAGGGATACGCAGTATTTT CASRWTSGGRDTQYF
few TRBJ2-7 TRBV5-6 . TGTGCCAGCAGCTCCACCGGACACCTTGTCGAGCAGTACTTC CASSSTGHLVEQYF
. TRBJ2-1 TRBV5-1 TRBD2 TGCGCCAGCGCCCGGCTAGCGGGGACAAACAATGAGCAGTTCTTC CASARLAGTNNEQFF
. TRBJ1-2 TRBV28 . TGTGCCAGCAGTCTCGGGGGAGGGGTTGGCTACACCTTC CASSLGGGVGYTF
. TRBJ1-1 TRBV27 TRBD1 TGTGCCAGCAGCCCGGGACAGCGCAGATTGAACACTGAAGCTTTCTTT CASSPGQRRLNTEAFF
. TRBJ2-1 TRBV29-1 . TGCAGCGTTCTGACAGCCGAAGAGACCCAGTTCTTC CSVLTAEETQFF
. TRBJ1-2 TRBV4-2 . TGTGCCAGCAGCCCCCCGACGGGCGAGGGTAACTATGGCTACACCTTC CASSPPTGEGNYGYTF